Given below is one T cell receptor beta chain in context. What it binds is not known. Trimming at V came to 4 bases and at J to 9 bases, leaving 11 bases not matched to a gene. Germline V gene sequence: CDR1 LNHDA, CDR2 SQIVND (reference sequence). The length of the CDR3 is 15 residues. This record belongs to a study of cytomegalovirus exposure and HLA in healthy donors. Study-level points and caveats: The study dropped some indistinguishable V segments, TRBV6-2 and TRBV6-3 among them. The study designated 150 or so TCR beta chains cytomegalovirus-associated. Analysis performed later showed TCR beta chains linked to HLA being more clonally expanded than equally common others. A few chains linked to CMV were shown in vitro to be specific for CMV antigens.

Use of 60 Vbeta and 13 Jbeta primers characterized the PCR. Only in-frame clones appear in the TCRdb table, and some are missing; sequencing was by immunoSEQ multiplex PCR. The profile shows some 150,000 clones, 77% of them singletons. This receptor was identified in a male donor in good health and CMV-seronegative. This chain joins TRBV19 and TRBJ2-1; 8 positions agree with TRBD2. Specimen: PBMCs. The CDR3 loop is CASSTKLADGGEQFF. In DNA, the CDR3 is TGTGCCAGTAGTACCAAACTAGCGGACGGGGGTGAGCAGTTCTTC.